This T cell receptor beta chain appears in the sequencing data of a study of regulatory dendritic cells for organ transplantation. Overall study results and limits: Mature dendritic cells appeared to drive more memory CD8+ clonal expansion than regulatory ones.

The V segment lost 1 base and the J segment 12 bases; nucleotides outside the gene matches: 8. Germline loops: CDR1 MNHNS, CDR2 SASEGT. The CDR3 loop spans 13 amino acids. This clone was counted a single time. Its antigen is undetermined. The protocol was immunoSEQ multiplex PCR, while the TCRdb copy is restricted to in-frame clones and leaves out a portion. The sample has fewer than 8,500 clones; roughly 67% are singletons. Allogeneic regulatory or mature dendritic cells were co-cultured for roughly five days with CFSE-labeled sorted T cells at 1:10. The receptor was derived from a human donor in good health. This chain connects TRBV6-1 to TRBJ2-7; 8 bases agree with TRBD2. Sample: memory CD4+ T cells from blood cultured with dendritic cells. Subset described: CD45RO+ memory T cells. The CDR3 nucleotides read TGTGCCAGCAGTGAAGTCCGGGACCGGGAGGGGTACTTC. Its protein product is CASSEVRDREGYF.